This T cell receptor beta chain derives from a study of cytomegalovirus exposure and HLA in healthy donors. Use of 60 Vbeta and 13 Jbeta primers characterized the PCR. As originally analysed: Among the unique TCR beta chains that a later analysis counted, about 86 million in all, 9.5 million to 12 million were shared. Sequenced by immunoSEQ multiplex PCR; TCRdb stores in-frame clones only, minus some. The V and J calls and the clone size are those of that table, but D and trimming were determined from the DNA. The sample has more than 90,000 clones; around 74% are singletons. The germline gives CDR1 SGHRS, CDR2 YFSETQ. The CDR3 contains 14 residues. With V trimmed by 3 bases and J by 8 bases, 5 bases remained unmatched.

The sequenced material came from PBMCs. The sequence was collected from a man aged 40-50 years in good health and CMV-seropositive. The genes are TRBV5-1 and TRBJ2-1; 10 bases are a match to TRBD2. CDR3 DNA sequence: TGCGCCAGCAGCTCCCGGACTAGCGGCGATGAGCAGTTCTTC. Translating it yields CASSSRTSGDEQFF.